The clone carrying this TCR beta chain was recorded a few times. The V and J ends lost 3 bases and 1 base respectively, with 15 bases between them. This CDR3 comprises 16 residues. CDR1 and CDR2 (germline): SEHNR, FQNEAQ (reference sequence). This sample was taken from a study of blood T cell repertoires in COVID-19. Study as a whole: PBMCs, B-cell-depleted T cells, or T cells were the source of the cDNA or gDNA that made up the material.

Enrolled through a virtual design, the participants were between roughly 18 and 100 years of age and came from 24 US areas. Categorization into cohorts depended on clinical history that participants reported. In the original workflow: Scientists estimated how many nucleated cells there were by amplifying reference gene primers. The repertoire was sequenced with immunoSEQ multiplex PCR; TCRdb's copy has only in-frame clones and lacks some. V and J calls and clone size are those listed in that table; D and trimming were worked out from the DNA. The sample records 250,000 to 300,000 clones, about 80% being singletons.

The source material was PBMCs or T cells enriched from blood (not recorded which). The clonotype originates from a man aged 25 to 40 with acute COVID-19. This chain joins TRBV7-9 and TRBJ1-1, with a tentative D call TRBD1 (5 bases). For the CDR3, the DNA is TGTGCCAGCAGCTTTCTGGGGGGACGGACGAACACTGAAGCTTTCTTT. Encoded protein: CASSFLGGRTNTEAFF.